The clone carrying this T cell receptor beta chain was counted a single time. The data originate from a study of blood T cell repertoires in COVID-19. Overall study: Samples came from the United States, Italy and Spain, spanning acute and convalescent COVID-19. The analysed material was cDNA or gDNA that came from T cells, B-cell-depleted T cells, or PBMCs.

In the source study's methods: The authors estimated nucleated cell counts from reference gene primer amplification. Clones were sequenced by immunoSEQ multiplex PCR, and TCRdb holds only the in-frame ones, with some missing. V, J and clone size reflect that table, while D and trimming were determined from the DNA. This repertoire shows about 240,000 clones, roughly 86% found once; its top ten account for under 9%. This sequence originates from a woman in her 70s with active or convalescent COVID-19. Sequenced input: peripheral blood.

CDR3 DNA sequence: TGTGCCAGCAGTTACCGCCGGGGAGTAGATACCTTCTATGGCTACACCTTC. It translates to CASSYRRGVDTFYGYTF. This chain links TRBV6-2 or TRBV6-3 with TRBJ1-2; no definite D call. CDR1 MNHEY and CDR2 SVGEGT come from the germline V gene. V lost 2 bases and J 4 bases, leaving 20 bases between the germline ends. The CDR3 contains 17 residues.